The present entry profiles one T cell receptor beta chain with its context. A read error may produce the germline difference seen at one junction end. The germline gives CDR1 SGHDN, CDR2 FVKESK. The CDR3 is 11 residues long. This entry belongs to a study of T cells in narcolepsy. The protocol was immunoSEQ multiplex PCR, while the TCRdb copy is restricted to in-frame clones and leaves out a portion. The sample has tens of thousands of clones; roughly 78% are singletons. What was sequenced was memory (CD45RA-) CD4+ T cells from blood. The origin of this receptor is a human donor in good health. The chain carries TRBV14 and TRBJ2-7; D unresolved. Here the CDR3 reads CARALGSTMEF. CDR3 sequence (DNA): TGTGCCCGCGCACTCGGTTCGACGATGGAATTT.